What follows are 22 T cell receptor beta chains derived from one specimen sequenced in a study of T-cell memory formation after mild COVID-19. TCRdb called the 5' RACE reads again in MiXCR, with one record for every CDR3 protein. In the table there are about 320,000 distinct CDR3 sequences, approximately 15% of which are singletons. The sample comprised PBMCs or a T cell subset sorted from them (not recorded which). The receptors stem from a young man who had mild COVID-19 (a few samples of this study predate the infection). Cell type and time point are not known.

V is TRBV4-1 and J is TRBJ1-1; 7 bases line up with TRBD1. Germline values: CDR1 MGHRA, CDR2 YSYEKL. The V gene end was trimmed by 5 bases and the J gene end by 1 base; junction bases not matched to a gene: 10. This CDR3 is 16 amino acids long. The CDR3, as DNA: TGCGCCAGCAGCAACGGACAGGTACGGAGGAACACTGAAGCTTTCTTT. Encoded protein: CASSNGQVRRNTEAFF.

This clonotype was counted a few times. This chain joins TRBV6-6 and TRBJ2-3; 7 bases fit TRBD2. Germline V gene lookup returns CDR1 MNHNY and CDR2 SVGAGI (reference sequence). V lost 5 bases, J lost 3 bases, and 5 bases stayed unmatched. The length of the CDR3 is 14 residues. CDR3 protein: CASSRTSYTDTQYF. CDR3 DNA: TGTGCCAGCAGTCGGACTAGTTATACAGATACGCAGTATTTT.

This clonotype was observed at least ten times. The rearrangement links TRBV5-1 to TRBJ2-1; D gene unclear. The CDR3 totals 11 residues. Germline CDR1 SGHRS, CDR2 YFSETQ. Trimming stripped 4 bases from V and 10 bases from J, with 9 bases between. CDR3: CASSLGPEQFF. CDR3 bases: TGCGCCAGCAGCCTAGGGCCGGAGCAGTTCTTC. Drawing the rest from reference TRBV5-1 and TRBJ2-1, the complete variable domain is KAGVTQTPRYLIKTRGQQVTLSCSPISGHRSVSWYQQTPGQGLQFLFEYFSETQRNKGNFPGRFSGRQFSNSRSEMNVSTLELGDSALYLCASSLGPEQFFGPGTRLTVL.

V is TRBV5-1 and J is TRBJ2-6; no clear D. Trimming shortened V by 1 base and J by 1 base, and 9 bases separated the two germline ends. This CDR3 is 16 amino acids long. In germline, CDR1 is SGHRS, CDR2 YFSETQ. This CDR3 is CASSLRRSSGANVLTF. CDR3 bases: TGCGCCAGCAGCTTGAGGCGGTCTTCTGGGGCCAACGTCCTGACTTTC.

This clonotype was detected only a few times. This chain joins TRBV5-1 and TRBJ2-5; 12 bases map to TRBD2. This CDR3 is built from 16 residues. Trimming cost V 4 bases and J 1 base; bases outside gene matches: 5. The germline V gene has CDR1 SGHRS and CDR2 YFSETQ. CDR3 sequence (DNA): TGCGCCAGCAGCCCCCCGGGACTAGCGGGCCAAGAGACCCAGTACTTC. Protein product: CASSPPGLAGQETQYF. Filled out from reference TRBV5-1 and TRBJ2-5, the complete variable domain reads KAGVTQTPRYLIKTRGQQVTLSCSPISGHRSVSWYQQTPGQGLQFLFEYFSETQRNKGNFPGRFSGRQFSNSRSEMNVSTLELGDSALYLCASSPPGLAGQETQYFGPGTRLLVL.

The chain joins TRBV4-1 to TRBJ1-1, with 7 positions matching TRBD1. With 1 base clipped from V and 0 bases from J, the junction kept 2 bases outside the gene matches. The CDR3 is 15 amino acids. The V gene's germline CDR1 is MGHRA and CDR2 YSYEKL. The CDR3 here is CASSQAGTVNTEAFF. CDR3 nucleotide sequence: TGCGCCAGCAGCCAAGCCGGGACAGTGAACACTGAAGCTTTCTTT.

The sample holds a few counts of this clonotype. The chain combines TRBV7-8 with TRBJ2-3; maybe TRBD1 (5 bases). In germline, CDR1 is SGHVS, CDR2 FQNEAQ. CDR3 length: 16 amino acids. Trimming left V 5 bases short and J 1 base short, with 16 bases between. The CDR3 DNA is TGTGCCAGCAGCCCGTCGTGGGGCGCTGGCACAGATACGCAGTATTTT. Residues: CASSPSWGAGTDTQYF.

In its sample, this clonotype was seen once. V is TRBV19 and J is TRBJ2-1, with unresolved D. With 5 bases removed from V and 12 bases from J, the gap between germline ends came to 20 bases. The length of the CDR3 is 14 residues. Per germline, CDR1 LNHDA and CDR2 SQIVND (reference sequence). Written as DNA, the CDR3 is TGTGCCAGTAGTCGCGGACGCGGCCTCCATGGGCAGTTCTTC. Translating gives CASSRGRGLHGQFF.

The chain couples TRBV10-3 to TRBJ2-7; TRBD2 is a possible D gene (6 bases). This CDR3 has 15 residues. The germline V and J ends were trimmed by 0 bases and 2 bases, with 11 bases remaining between them. Germline CDR1 is ENHRY and CDR2 is SYGVKD. The CDR3 sequence: CAISESGGATYEQYF. The DNA of the CDR3 is TGTGCCATCAGTGAGTCGGGAGGAGCAACCTACGAGCAGTACTTC.

This chain uses TRBV10-2 with TRBJ1-1; 7 nucleotides line up with TRBD1. From germline, CDR1 is WSHSY and CDR2 SAAADI. Losses at the gene ends were 7 bases for V and 5 bases for J; bases not matched to a gene: 22. The CDR3 is 18 amino acids. The DNA for the CDR3 is TGCGCCAGCACTCCGGGTCGCAGGGGGAACCGTCGGGAGACTGAAGCTTTCTTT. This translates into CASTPGRRGNRRETEAFF.

This chain links TRBV6-6 with TRBJ2-4; 7 bases align to TRBD2. The CDR3 contains 12 residues. Trimming cost V 2 bases and J 14 bases; bases outside gene matches: 6. Germline values: CDR1 MNHNY, CDR2 SVGAGI (reference sequence). The DNA of the CDR3 is TGTGCCAGCAGTTACGATCGGGGAGGGGAGTACTTC. Translating it yields CASSYDRGGEYF.

The chain employs TRBV5-6 and TRBJ2-7, with TRBD1 matching over 10 bases. The CDR3 totals 15 residues. Germline V gives CDR1 SGHDT, CDR2 YYEEEE. J gave up 4 bases and V 4 bases, and 8 bases lay outside the gene matches. CDR3 sequence reads: CASSTPRDRGYEQYV. DNA of the CDR3: TGTGCCAGCAGCACGCCCCGGGACAGGGGTTACGAGCAGTACGTC.

The chain is built from TRBV9 and TRBJ2-1; D might be TRBD2 (6 bases). Trimming left V 4 bases short and J 1 base short, with 12 bases between. Germline V gene data show CDR1 as SGDLS and CDR2 as YYNGEE. The CDR3 extends over 15 amino acids. As DNA, the CDR3 is TGTGCCAGCAGCCCCCAGAGCGGGTCCTACAATGAGCAGTTCTTC. Protein: CASSPQSGSYNEQFF. The full variable domain, completed using reference TRBV9 and TRBJ2-1, is DSGVTQTPKHLITATGQRVTLRCSPRSGDLSVYWYQQSLDQGLQFLIQYYNGEERAKGNILERFSAQQFPDLHSELNLSSLELGDSALYFCASSPQSGSYNEQFFGPGTRLTVL.

This clonotype was counted between two and nine times. The chain couples TRBV11-2 to TRBJ2-7; perhaps TRBD2 as D (5 bases). V gave up 1 base and J gave up 3 bases, with 13 bases separating them. Germline CDR1 is SGHAT and CDR2 is FQNNGV. This CDR3 comprises 15 residues. The CDR3 spells CASSLAPSTNYEQYV. CDR3 nucleotide sequence: TGTGCCAGCAGCTTAGCACCTAGCACAAACTACGAGCAGTACGTC.

This clonotype occurred a few times. The rearrangement joins TRBV20-1 to TRBJ2-7; tentatively, D is TRBD2 (5 bases). The CDR3 is made up of 13 amino acids. Trimming removed 3 bases at V and 0 bases at J, with 9 bases between. Germline V CDR1 and CDR2: DFQATT, SNEGSKA (reference sequence). CDR3 DNA sequence: TGCAGTGCTAGGTCTGGGAGCTCCTACGAGCAGTACTTC. Its translation: CSARSGSSYEQYF.

J is TRBJ2-3 and V is TRBV18; 10 nucleotides match TRBD2. CDR3 size: 16 residues. Germline-derived CDR1 and CDR2 are KGHSH and LQKENI. The J segment lost 2 bases and the V segment lost 3 bases, leaving 5 bases of the junction unmatched. CDR3 residues: CASSPPSGGLTDTQYF. The CDR3 DNA is TGTGCCAGCTCACCTCCTAGCGGGGGCCTCACAGATACGCAGTATTTT.

V gene TRBV7-9 combines with J gene TRBJ2-7, with 7 bases that match TRBD1. After removal of 4 bases from V and 3 bases from J, the junction contained 3 bases not matched to a gene. The CDR3 is 13 amino acids. Germline V gene sequence: CDR1 SEHNR, CDR2 FQNEAQ (reference sequence). The CDR3 is CASSSRDSYEQYV. The DNA for the CDR3 is TGTGCCAGCAGCTCAAGGGACAGCTACGAGCAGTACGTC.

This clonotype was recorded many times. This chain connects TRBV12-3 or TRBV12-4 to TRBJ2-7; 10 positions match TRBD1. The CDR3 has 14 amino acids. V shed 6 bases and J 2 bases; nucleotides not matched to a gene: 4. The CDR3 DNA is TGTGCCAGCAGCCCCGGACAGGGGGCCTACGAGCAGTACGTC. It specifies CASSPGQGAYEQYV.

This clonotype was seen a few times. Since no conserved phenylalanine or tryptophan closes the CDR3, a read error is the likely cause. This sequence joins TRBV7-9 and TRBJ1-2; TRBD1 might be the D (5 bases). There are 13 residues in the CDR3. Germline V lookup: CDR1 SEHNR, CDR2 FQNEAQ (reference sequence). The V end was cut by 5 bases, the J end by 2 bases, with 9 bases between. CDR3 nucleotides: TGTGCCAGCAGCCCCAGGGAGAACTATGGCTACACCTTA. Its translation: CASSPRENYGYTL.

This clonotype was seen a few times. The chain links TRBV11-2 to TRBJ2-7; 8 nucleotides align to TRBD2. Per germline, CDR1 SGHAT and CDR2 FQNNGV. The CDR3 totals 14 residues. The V gene end was trimmed by 1 base and the J gene end by 4 bases; junction bases not matched to a gene: 3. The CDR3 loop is CASSLASGGYEQYV. Written as DNA, the CDR3 is TGTGCCAGCAGCTTAGCCAGCGGGGGATACGAGCAGTACGTC.

J is TRBJ1-1 and V is TRBV12-3 or TRBV12-4; D is unclear. CDR3 size: 12 residues. V was pared by 2 bases and J by 7 bases, with 8 bases between. The CDR3 here is CASSLFLGEAFF. CDR3 bases: TGTGCCAGCAGTTTATTTCTCGGTGAAGCTTTCTTT.

This clonotype was counted a few times. This chain uses TRBV24-1 with TRBJ2-5, with D perhaps TRBD1 or TRBD2 (5 bases each). The ends were cut back, 3 bases at V and 1 base at J, with 5 bases in the middle. Germline loops: CDR1 KGHDR, CDR2 SFDVKD. CDR3 length: 13 amino acids. The CDR3 region has the DNA TGTGCCACCAGTGATGGGGGCCAAGAGACCCAGTACTTC. Translation: CATSDGGQETQYF.